Listed below are T cell receptor beta chains from one sample, sequenced in a study of cytomegalovirus exposure and HLA in healthy donors. Some clones are missing from TCRdb's copy, which holds only in-frame ones; the method was immunoSEQ multiplex PCR. The sample shows approximately 100,000 clones, over 75% of them seen only once. The sequencing input was PBMCs. These TCRs come from a man between 18 and 29 years old in good health and CMV-seropositive. Both conserved end residues are part of each CDR3. A D gene is named only where the DNA matches it firmly. Clone sizes are given selectively: once, few, many, or a class where the clone is expanded.

TRBV29-1	15	TRBJ1-1	-	TRBD1	CSVQETGGGYTEAFF	TGCAGCGTCCAAGAGACAGGGGGCGGGTACACTGAAGCTTTCTTT
TRBV11-1	13	TRBJ1-2	once	-	CASSSGGKDGYTF	TGTGCCAGCAGCAGCGGGGGGAAGGATGGCTACACCTTC
TRBV21-1	18	TRBJ2-7	-	-	CASSKALSGSPPPYEQYF	TGTGCCAGCAGCAAAGCGTTGAGCGGGAGCCCACCCCCCTACGAGCAGTACTTC
TRBV5-1	15	TRBJ2-7	-	-	CASSLDTYSYYEQYF	TGCGCCAGCAGCTTGGACACTTATTCTTACTACGAGCAGTACTTC
TRBV19	14	TRBJ2-5	-	TRBD1	CASSIQGARETQYF	TGTGCCAGTAGTATACAGGGGGCGCGGGAGACCCAGTACTTC
TRBV7-2	12	TRBJ2-1	few	-	CASSLSSGRLFF	TGTGCCAGCAGCTTGTCCAGCGGACGTCTGTTCTTC
TRBV6-5	15	TRBJ2-7	-	-	CASSRLAGAQYEQYF	TGTGCCAGCAGCAGACTCGCGGGGGCCCAATACGAGCAGTACTTC
TRBV20-1	11	TRBJ2-7	-	-	CSASNSYEQYF	TGCAGTGCTAGTAACTCCTACGAGCAGTACTTC
TRBV7-2	15	TRBJ2-7	-	-	CASSSYDRSSYEQYF	TGTGCCAGCAGCTCCTACGACAGGAGCTCCTACGAGCAGTACTTC
TRBV5-1	15	TRBJ1-1	once	-	CASSLLPDINTEAFF	TGCGCCAGCAGCTTACTCCCGGACATAAACACTGAAGCTTTCTTT
TRBV19	14	TRBJ1-5	-	-	CASRRQVGNQPQHF	TGTGCCAGTAGAAGACAGGTGGGCAATCAGCCCCAGCATTTT
TRBV4-1	16	TRBJ2-1	-	TRBD1	CASSHLTGKSYNEQFF	TGCGCCAGCAGCCACTTGACAGGGAAGTCCTACAATGAGCAGTTCTTC
TRBV11-2	16	TRBJ2-3	-	-	CASSLQGGGHTDTQYF	TGTGCCAGCAGCTTGCAAGGGGGTGGCCACACAGATACGCAGTATTTT
TRBV6-5	15	TRBJ2-3	-	TRBD1	CASSYGTGVPDTQYF	TGTGCCAGCAGTTACGGGACAGGGGTTCCAGATACGCAGTATTTT
TRBV7-2	14	TRBJ2-1	-	-	CASSLTAGAAEQFF	TGTGCCAGCAGCTTAACCGCAGGGGCGGCTGAGCAGTTCTTC
TRBV7-6	17	TRBJ2-7	-	-	CASSPFSGQGSSYEQYF	TGTGCCAGCAGCCCCTTTTCAGGTCAGGGTAGTTCCTACGAGCAGTACTTC
TRBV27	15	TRBJ2-1	-	TRBD2	CASRDVAGGLREQFF	TGTGCCAGCAGGGACGTGGCGGGGGGGCTTCGAGAGCAGTTCTTC
TRBV29-1	16	TRBJ2-3	-	TRBD1	CSVVAPLTGGTDTQYF	TGCAGCGTTGTCGCTCCCCTGACAGGGGGAACAGATACGCAGTATTTT
TRBV27	14	TRBJ1-5	once	TRBD1	CASRQGLSNQPQHF	TGTGCCAGCCGACAGGGCCTTAGCAATCAGCCCCAGCATTTT